The 22 T cell receptor beta chains in this list originate from one sample, sequenced in a study of beta chain features in type 1 diabetes. Isolated RNA was reverse transcribed in full, so expressed TCRB transcripts were sequenced. TCRdb's copy holds only in-frame clones and misses some; the assay was immunoSEQ multiplex PCR. Of more than 150,000 clones detected, approximately 10% appear once; the ten largest clones hold 0.7%. These receptors have no known antigen. Study-wide results and caveats: TCRB CDR3 length was moderately but significantly reduced in all four CD4+ subsets of Type 1 diabetes patients.

What was sequenced was central memory CD4+ T cells from blood. The receptors were gathered from a woman aged 30 to 39 with type 1 diabetes.

This clone was observed a few times. This chain joins TRBV6-5 and TRBJ2-5, with TRBD2 identical over 9 bases. The CDR3 is made up of 14 amino acids. Losses at the gene ends were 6 bases for V and 4 bases for J; bases not matched to a gene: 6. Germline-derived CDR1 and CDR2 are MNHEY and SVGAGI. The CDR3 reads CASRSGTSRETQYF. In nucleotides, the CDR3 is TGTGCCAGCAGGTCCGGGACTAGCAGAGAGACCCAGTACTTC.

The J gene is TRBJ1-2, the V gene TRBV5-6, with D tentatively TRBD1 (6 bases). Germline CDR1 SGHDT, CDR2 YYEEEE. The germline V and J ends were trimmed by 4 bases and 7 bases, with 17 bases remaining between them. The CDR3 sequence is 14 residues long. The CDR3 sequence: CASSGRTGFRGYTF. CDR3 sequence (DNA): TGTGCCAGCAGCGGCCGCACAGGGTTTCGTGGCTACACCTTC.

The table lists this clone with a few counts. The V gene is TRBV9, the J gene TRBJ1-1; 7 bases fit TRBD1. CDR3 length equals 12 residues. The junction had 2 bases not matched to a gene; V was cut back by 2 bases and J by 7 bases. Germline-derived CDR1 and CDR2 are SGDLS and YYNGEE. CDR3 coding DNA: TGTGCCAGCAGCGTTCACAGGGGTGAAGCTTTCTTT. Amino acid sequence: CASSVHRGEAFF. The variable domain in full, completed from reference TRBV9 and TRBJ1-1, reads DSGVTQTPKHLITATGQRVTLRCSPRSGDLSVYWYQQSLDQGLQFLIQYYNGEERAKGNILERFSAQQFPDLHSELNLSSLELGDSALYFCASSVHRGEAFFGQGTRLTVV.

This chain joins TRBV28 and TRBJ2-1, with D tentatively TRBD2 (5 bases). Trimming cost V 6 bases and J 4 bases, with 16 bases left between them. This CDR3 contains 15 residues. Germline assignment: CDR1 MDHEN and CDR2 SYDVKM. This CDR3 is CASSLSRDLYNEQFF. The CDR3 DNA reads as TGTGCCAGCAGCCTCTCCCGGGATTTATACAATGAGCAGTTCTTC.

This chain uses TRBV18 with TRBJ2-5; D is unclear. This CDR3 is built from 15 residues. V lost 0 bases and J 3 bases, leaving 11 bases between the germline ends. Germline V lookup: CDR1 KGHSH, CDR2 LQKENI. CDR3 nucleotides: TGTGCCAGCTCACCACCGCCGGCCCGGGAAGAGACCCAGTACTTC. Its translation is CASSPPPAREETQYF.

The rearrangement links TRBV2 to TRBJ2-5; 8 bases are shared with TRBD1. With 7 bases clipped from V and 4 bases from J, the junction kept 5 bases outside the gene matches. Germline V gene sequence: CDR1 SNHLY, CDR2 FYNNEI. The CDR3 runs 13 residues. In nucleotides, the CDR3 is TGTGCCAGCATGTCGGACAGGGCAGAGACCCAGTACTTC. This gives the protein CASMSDRAETQYF.

The chain recombines TRBV30 with TRBJ1-2; D unclear. V lost 2 bases, J lost 9 bases, and 13 bases lay in between. Germline CDR1 GTSNPN, CDR2 SVGIG (reference sequence). This CDR3 is 12 amino acids long. CDR3 amino acids: CAWSRLSARYTF. DNA for the CDR3: TGTGCCTGGAGTAGACTATCCGCTCGCTACACCTTC.

The chain recombines TRBV10-3 with TRBJ2-1; D gene ambiguous. CDR3 size: 15 residues. Germline V lookup: CDR1 ENHRY, CDR2 SYGVKD. Deletions cut 4 bases from V and 0 bases from J, with 10 bases between. CDR3: CAISAVASSYNEQFF. The CDR3, as DNA: TGTGCCATCAGTGCGGTAGCTAGCTCCTACAATGAGCAGTTCTTC.

This clone was observed a handful of times. The rearrangement uses TRBV28 and TRBJ1-2; TRBD1 matches 8 bases. Trimming at V came to 10 bases and at J to 1 base, leaving 8 bases not matched to a gene. Germline V gives CDR1 MDHEN, CDR2 SYDVKM. The CDR3 is made up of 14 amino acids. The CDR3 region has the DNA TGTGCCACCACGGGACAGGCTTTTAACTATGGCTACACCTTC. Its translation is CATTGQAFNYGYTF.

This chain connects TRBV9 to TRBJ1-1; D unclear. Trimming removed 0 bases at V and 3 bases at J, with 6 bases between. Per the germline V gene, CDR1 is SGDLS and CDR2 is YYNGEE. The CDR3 is 13 amino acids. The CDR3 coding sequence is TGTGCCAGCAGCGTAGCTGTTGACACTGAAGCTTTCTTT. Protein sequence: CASSVAVDTEAFF.

This clone was found a few times. The V gene is TRBV27, the J gene TRBJ1-1, with D perhaps TRBD1 (5 bases). In germline, CDR1 is MNHEY, CDR2 SMNVEV (reference sequence). CDR3 length equals 13 residues. The germline V and J ends were trimmed by 4 bases and 6 bases, with 12 bases remaining between them. CDR3 sequence: CASSSDRGAEAFF. CDR3 nucleotides: TGTGCCAGCAGTTCCGACAGAGGCGCTGAAGCTTTCTTT.

This clone was found a few times. The chain combines TRBV4-3 with TRBJ1-5, with 12 positions matching TRBD1. This CDR3 spans 16 amino acids. Germline V gene lookup returns CDR1 LGHNA and CDR2 YSLEER. With V trimmed by 4 bases and J by 1 base, 2 bases remained unmatched. CDR3 residues: CASSRDRGLSNQPQHF. The CDR3 bases are TGCGCCAGCAGCCGGGACAGGGGGCTGAGCAATCAGCCCCAGCATTTT.

The V and J genes are TRBV5-1 and TRBJ2-7, with TRBD2 matching over 7 bases. This CDR3 is 15 amino acids long. The ends lost 0 bases at V and 2 bases at J; junction bases unmatched: 5. Germline loops: CDR1 SGHRS, CDR2 YFSETQ. The CDR3 spells CASSLGGGSAYEQYF. The CDR3, as DNA: TGCGCCAGCAGCTTGGGAGGCGGGAGCGCCTACGAGCAGTACTTC.

The chain carries TRBV4-1 and TRBJ1-1; TRBD1 matches at 8 bases. Germline CDR1 reads MGHRA; CDR2 reads YSYEKL. V trimming: 2 bases; J trimming: 6 bases; junction bases outside the gene matches: 5. The CDR3 loop spans 14 amino acids. CDR3: CASSQRRTGPEAFF. The CDR3 nucleotides are TGCGCCAGCAGCCAACGTCGGACAGGGCCTGAAGCTTTCTTT.

This chain links TRBV19 with TRBJ2-7; D is perhaps TRBD1 (5 bases). CDR1 and CDR2 (germline): LNHDA, SQIVND (reference sequence). The CDR3 extends over 14 amino acids. Trimming pared 6 bases from V and 6 bases from J, leaving 18 bases between. CDR3 bases: TGTGCCAGTAGCTTTCTGGACAACCCTCCCGAGCAGTACTTC. It yields the protein CASSFLDNPPEQYF.

This clone was recorded a few times. The rearrangement uses TRBV18 and TRBJ1-1; 9 nucleotides align to TRBD1. Germline V gene data show CDR1 as KGHSH and CDR2 as LQKENI. With 3 bases clipped from V and 4 bases from J, the junction kept 9 bases outside the gene matches. The CDR3 is 16 amino acids. The chain's CDR3 is CASSPGQGGLFTEAFF. As DNA, the CDR3 is TGTGCCAGCTCACCGGGACAGGGAGGTCTCTTCACTGAAGCTTTCTTT.

This clone occurred a few times. The chain has TRBV30 and TRBJ1-5, with no clear D. This CDR3 comprises 14 residues. V was cut by 1 base and J by 3 bases, with 10 bases left in between. Germline-derived CDR1 and CDR2 are GTSNPN and SVGIG (reference sequence). The CDR3 nucleotides are TGTGCCTGGAGTGGCGGAAACCCCAATCAGCCCCAGCATTTT. This sequence encodes CAWSGGNPNQPQHF.

This clone was recorded many times. This chain connects TRBV7-8 to TRBJ2-2; D is possibly TRBD1 (5 bases). V lost 1 base and J 1 base, leaving 10 bases between the germline ends. Germline V gene lookup returns CDR1 SGHVS and CDR2 FQNEAQ. There are 16 residues in the CDR3. Written as DNA, the CDR3 is TGTGCCAGCAGCTTAGGGCGCAGGGAGAACACCGGGGAGCTGTTTTTT. Amino acid sequence: CASSLGRRENTGELFF.

Comment on this clone: Compared with germline, one end of the junction differs, possibly owing to a read error. The J gene is TRBJ1-5, the V gene TRBV4-1; 9 nucleotides line up with TRBD1. CDR1 is MGHRA and CDR2 is YSYEKL in the germline V gene. The CDR3 runs to 16 residues. As DNA, the CDR3 is TGTGCCAGCAGCCGCCGGGACAGGGATAGCAATCAGCCCCAGCATTTT. Protein sequence: CASSRRDRDSNQPQHF.

V gene TRBV30 combines with J gene TRBJ1-1; the D is unclear. This CDR3 has 14 amino acids. Germline loops: CDR1 GTSNPN, CDR2 SVGIG (reference sequence). Trimming left V 5 bases short and J 0 bases short, with 13 bases between. The CDR3 DNA reads as TGTGCCTGGGCCCGCGGGGTCGTGAACACTGAAGCTTTCTTT. Amino acids: CAWARGVVNTEAFF.

V usage is TRBV5-4 and J usage is TRBJ2-7; 13 bases are a match to TRBD2. Trimming at V came to 4 bases and at J to 3 bases, leaving 7 bases not matched to a gene. This CDR3 has 16 residues. Germline assignment: CDR1 SGHNT and CDR2 YYREEE (reference sequence). The CDR3 DNA sequence: TGTGCCAGCAGCGAAGGACTAGCGGGAGACATCTACGAGCAGTACTTC. Encoded protein: CASSEGLAGDIYEQYF.

The sample holds a few counts of this clone. V is TRBV4-2 and J is TRBJ1-2, with 7 bases lining up with TRBD1. CDR1 is LGHNA and CDR2 is YNFKEQ in the germline V gene. The CDR3 is 16 amino acids. The trim removed 0 bases at V and 4 bases at J, leaving 8 bases unmatched. The CDR3 sequence is CASSQDISGGAYGYTF. The CDR3 bases are TGTGCCAGCAGCCAAGATATTTCAGGGGGTGCCTATGGCTACACCTTC.